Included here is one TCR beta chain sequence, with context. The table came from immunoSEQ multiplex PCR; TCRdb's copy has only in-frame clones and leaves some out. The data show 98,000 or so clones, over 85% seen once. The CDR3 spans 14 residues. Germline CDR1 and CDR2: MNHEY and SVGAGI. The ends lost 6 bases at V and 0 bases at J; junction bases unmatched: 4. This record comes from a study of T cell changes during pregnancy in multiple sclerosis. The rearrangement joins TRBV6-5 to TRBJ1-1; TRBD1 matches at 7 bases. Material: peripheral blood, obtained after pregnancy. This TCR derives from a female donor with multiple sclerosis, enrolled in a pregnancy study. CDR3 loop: CASRTGSMNTEAFF. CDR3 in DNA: TGTGCCAGCAGGACAGGGAGCATGAACACTGAAGCTTTCTTT.